This entry lists 32 T cell receptor beta chains sequenced from one sample in a study of long-term antiretroviral therapy in people with HIV. Researchers ran immunoSEQ v3.0 at survey level. Assay used: immunoSEQ multiplex PCR; TCRdb lists only in-frame clones, some missing. Here the sample spans about 33,000 clones, approximately 80% being singletons. Sequenced material: unsorted PBMCs, taken 2 years after starting antiretroviral therapy. The receptors derive from a woman in her fifties or sixties with HIV.

The V call is TRBV10-3, the J call TRBJ1-1, with TRBD1 matching over 8 bases. J gave up 6 bases and V 11 bases, and 8 bases lay outside the gene matches. This CDR3 contains 12 residues. The germline V gene encodes CDR1 ENHRY and CDR2 SYGVKD. In DNA, the CDR3 is TGTGCCTCACAGGGGGACGGCGCTGAAGCTTTCTTT. Its protein is CASQGDGAEAFF.

The chain has TRBV7-8 and TRBJ2-7; TRBD1 matches at 11 bases. Germline lookup yields CDR1 SGHVS and CDR2 FQNEAQ. V dropped 1 base and J dropped 7; count of bases not matched to a gene: 6. The CDR3 has 15 amino acids. The CDR3, as DNA: TGTGCCAGCAGCTTAGTCGGACAGGGGGCGCGGGAGCAGTACTTC. Translation gives CASSLVGQGAREQYF.

The chain joins TRBV11-2 to TRBJ2-5; TRBD2 matches 8 bases. CDR1 is SGHAT and CDR2 is FQNNGV in the germline V gene. Unmatched junction bases numbered 7, after V lost 8 bases and J lost 2 bases. The CDR3 contains 14 residues. The CDR3 loop reads CASGVAGFQETQYF. The DNA of the CDR3 is TGTGCCAGCGGTGTAGCGGGGTTTCAAGAGACCCAGTACTTC.

The CDR3 region is CASSSGPELFF. The CDR3 bases are TGTGCCAGCAGCTCTGGTCCGGAGCTGTTTTTT. The V and J genes are TRBV7-4 and TRBJ2-2; D call uncertain. V gave up 4 bases and J gave up 10 bases, with 7 bases separating them. This CDR3 has 11 residues. Per the germline V gene, CDR1 is SGHVT and CDR2 is SQSDAQ.

V is TRBV7-2 and J is TRBJ1-2; D not certain. Trimming shortened V by 5 bases and J by 7 bases, and 14 bases separated the two germline ends. Germline V gene data show CDR1 as SGHTA and CDR2 as FQGNSA. The length of the CDR3 is 13 residues. For the CDR3, the DNA is TGTGCCAGCAGCATGTGGGCCCAGGCTGGCTACACCTTC. As protein: CASSMWAQAGYTF.

DNA for the CDR3: TGTGCCAGCAGTGGACAGGGGAACACTGAAGCTTTCTTT. Its translation: CASSGQGNTEAFF. The rearrangement links TRBV2 to TRBJ1-1; 7 bases line up with TRBD1. The V segment lost 4 bases and the J segment 1 base; nucleotides outside the gene matches: 0. Germline lookup yields CDR1 SNHLY and CDR2 FYNNEI. This CDR3 comprises 13 residues. The whole variable domain, remainder taken from reference TRBV2 and TRBJ1-1, is EPEVTQTPSHQVTQMGQEVILRCVPISNHLYFYWYRQILGQKVEFLVSFYNNEISEKSEIFDDQFSVERPDGSNFTLKIRSTKLEDSAMYFCASSGQGNTEAFFGQGTRLTVV.

About this clone itself: The junction departs from germline at one end; a sequencing error may be responsible. The CDR3 DNA reads as TGTGCCAGCAGCCCCAAACTAGGGGAGACCCAGTACTTC. This codes for CASSPKLGETQYF. This chain uses TRBV5-1 with TRBJ2-5, with D possibly matching TRBD2 (5 bases). CDR1 is SGHRS, CDR2 YFSETQ, per germline. This CDR3 contains 13 residues.

The rearrangement joins TRBV5-1 to TRBJ1-2; the match to TRBD1 covers 8 bases. V shed 5 bases and J 1 base; nucleotides not matched to a gene: 7. Per the germline V gene, CDR1 is SGHRS and CDR2 is YFSETQ. This CDR3 has 15 amino acids. The CDR3, as DNA: TGCGCCAGCAGATCGGGACAGGCACTTAACTATGGCTACACCTTC. Translated, it gives CASRSGQALNYGYTF.

This chain connects TRBV15 to TRBJ1-1, with 12 bases fitting TRBD1. V shed 3 bases and J 3 bases; nucleotides not matched to a gene: 2. CDR3 size: 15 residues. CDR1 is LNHNV and CDR2 is YYDKDF in the germline V gene (reference sequence). The CDR3 DNA reads TGTGCCACCAGCAGGGGGACAGGGGGCTACACTGAAGCTTTCTTT. This gives the protein CATSRGTGGYTEAFF. Combining the CDR3 with reference TRBV15 and TRBJ1-1 gives the whole variable domain DAMVIQNPRYQVTQFGKPVTLSCSQTLNHNVMYWYQQKSSQAPKLLFHYYDKDFNNEADTPDNFQSRRPNTSFCFLDIRSPGLGDTAMYLCATSRGTGGYTEAFFGQGTRLTVV.

This clone was counted once. The V and J genes are TRBV19 and TRBJ1-2; D is uncertain. The length of the CDR3 is 15 residues. The germline gives CDR1 LNHDA, CDR2 SQIVND (reference sequence). V lost 0 bases, J lost 3 bases, and 11 bases lay in between. CDR3 loop: CASSIDSASYYGYTF. The DNA of the CDR3 is TGTGCCAGTAGTATAGACTCGGCCAGCTACTATGGCTACACCTTC.

The V call is TRBV5-1, the J call TRBJ1-2; 10 bases are a match to TRBD1. The germline V gene has CDR1 SGHRS and CDR2 YFSETQ. Trimming removed 5 bases from V and 6 bases from J; junction bases left unmatched: 7. The CDR3 totals 14 residues. CDR3 residues: CASRTDRGLDGYTF. CDR3 bases: TGCGCCAGCAGGACCGACAGGGGGCTGGATGGCTACACCTTC.

The chain uses TRBV5-1 and TRBJ1-3; D is possibly TRBD1 (6 bases). V lost 3 bases to trimming and J lost 0 bases, with 10 bases between them. Germline lookup yields CDR1 SGHRS and CDR2 YFSETQ. This CDR3 comprises 15 residues. CDR3 nucleotides: TGCGCCAGCAGCTCCGGGGGCAGCTCTGGAAACACCATATATTTT. Amino acid sequence: CASSSGGSSGNTIYF. Full variable domain (remainder filled in from reference TRBV5-1 and TRBJ1-3): KAGVTQTPRYLIKTRGQQVTLSCSPISGHRSVSWYQQTPGQGLQFLFEYFSETQRNKGNFPGRFSGRQFSNSRSEMNVSTLELGDSALYLCASSSGGSSGNTIYFGEGSWLTVV.

This sequence joins TRBV21-1 and TRBJ2-7; no check of the table's D call, TRBD1, against the DNA was made. TRBV21-1 is shown as a pseudogene. CDR3 length: 16 residues. CDR3 DNA sequence: TGTGCCAGCAGCAAAGGGGGGACAGGGGCGACCTACGAGCAGTACGTC. Amino acid sequence: CASSKGGTGATYEQYV.

The chain employs TRBV7-3 and TRBJ2-5; the match to TRBD1 covers 8 bases. V was pared by 5 bases and J by 4 bases, with 9 bases of the junction left unmatched. Germline CDR1 and CDR2: SGHTA and FQGTGA. The CDR3 loop spans 15 amino acids. The CDR3 DNA reads as TGTGCCAGCAGCACTCAACCGGGACAGGTAGAGACCCAGTACTTC. Encoded protein: CASSTQPGQVETQYF.

J is TRBJ2-3 and V is TRBV18, with unresolved D. V was clipped by 5 bases and J by 6 bases, with 9 bases between them. The CDR3 has 12 amino acids. CDR1 KGHSH and CDR2 LQKENI come from the germline V gene. The CDR3 DNA reads as TGTGCCAGCTCATTATATCTGGATACGCAGTATTTT. This codes for CASSLYLDTQYF. Drawing the rest from reference TRBV18 and TRBJ2-3, the complete variable domain is NAGVMQNPRHLVRRRGQEARLRCSPMKGHSHVYWYRQLPEEGLKFMVYLQKENIIDESGMPKERFSAEFPKEGPSILRIQQVVRGDSAAYFCASSLYLDTQYFGPGTRLTVL.

This clone was picked up a small number of times. The chain combines TRBV5-1 with TRBJ1-4; D might be TRBD1 (5 bases). Trimming pared 4 bases from V and 8 bases from J, leaving 18 bases between. The CDR3 has 15 amino acids. Germline assignment: CDR1 SGHRS and CDR2 YFSETQ. The CDR3 nucleotides are TGCGCCAGCAGCACAGGATCGGGGGTTCGGGAAAAACTGTTTTTT. This codes for CASSTGSGVREKLFF. The variable domain in full, with the rest retrieved from reference TRBV5-1 and TRBJ1-4, is KAGVTQTPRYLIKTRGQQVTLSCSPISGHRSVSWYQQTPGQGLQFLFEYFSETQRNKGNFPGRFSGRQFSNSRSEMNVSTLELGDSALYLCASSTGSGVREKLFFGSGTQLSVL.

The chain couples TRBV7-9 to TRBJ2-5, with 8 bases matching TRBD2. CDR1 is SEHNR, CDR2 FQNEAQ, per germline (reference sequence). Trimming at V came to 6 bases and at J to 4 bases, leaving 10 bases not matched to a gene. The CDR3 length is 15 residues. The CDR3 sequence: CASSFSRGGRETQYF. CDR3 coding DNA: TGTGCCAGCAGTTTTTCTCGGGGGGGCAGAGAGACCCAGTACTTC.

The V call is TRBV14, the J call TRBJ1-2, with 12 bases matching TRBD1. The CDR3 is 17 amino acids. V trimming: 4 bases; J trimming: 4 bases; junction bases outside the gene matches: 10. CDR1 and CDR2 (germline): SGHDN, FVKESK. CDR3 coding DNA: TGTGCCAGCAGCCGTTCCGGGACAGGGGGCGCGGTCTATGGCTACACCTTC. Its protein is CASSRSGTGGAVYGYTF.

This rearrangement joins TRBV4-2 to TRBJ1-5, with TRBD1 identical over 7 bases. The CDR3 totals 15 residues. J was trimmed by 2 bases and V by 1 base; bases with no gene match: 2. Germline lookup yields CDR1 LGHNA and CDR2 YNFKEQ. The CDR3 DNA follows: TGTGCCAGCAGCCAAGGACAGGGTGGCAATCAGCCCCAGCATTTT. Residues: CASSQGQGGNQPQHF.

This rearrangement joins TRBV30 to TRBJ1-2; 9 bases align to TRBD1. V lost 5 bases, J lost 8 bases, and 6 bases stayed unmatched. The length of the CDR3 is 12 residues. CDR1 and CDR2 from the germline V gene are GTSNPN and SVGIG (reference sequence). CDR3 sequence: CAWDGTGSGYTF. The CDR3 coding sequence is TGTGCCTGGGACGGGACAGGGAGCGGCTACACCTTC.

In nucleotides, the CDR3 is TGTGCCAGCAGCGCGTCCCGGGGCCGAGGAGATACGCAGTATTTT. Translated: CASSASRGRGDTQYF. V gene TRBV9 combines with J gene TRBJ2-3; D is perhaps TRBD1 or TRBD2 (5 bases each). Germline V gene sequence: CDR1 SGDLS, CDR2 YYNGEE. Trimming stripped 3 bases from V and 5 bases from J, with 16 bases between. The CDR3 sequence is 15 residues long.

The chain has TRBV29-1 and TRBJ2-5, with D maybe TRBD2 (5 bases). Germline CDR1 reads SQVTM; CDR2 reads ANQGSEA. The germline V and J ends were trimmed by 0 bases and 4 bases, with 6 bases remaining between them. This CDR3 has 12 amino acids. CDR3 DNA sequence: TGCAGCGTTGAAGAGGGGAGAGAGACCCAGTACTTC. As protein: CSVEEGRETQYF.

V usage is TRBV18 and J usage is TRBJ2-1, with unresolved D. Between the trimmed V and J ends, which lost 6 bases and 5 bases, there was a span of 14 bases. The germline gives CDR1 KGHSH, CDR2 LQKENI. This CDR3 has 14 amino acids. The CDR3 DNA is TGTGCCAGCTCTCCCCCTTCGTCCGACAATGAGCAGTTCTTC. This encodes CASSPPSSDNEQFF.

The chain couples TRBV9 to TRBJ1-1; D gene uncertain. V was shortened by 4 bases and J by 4 bases, with 8 bases between the two germline ends. The CDR3 is 12 amino acids. The V gene's germline CDR1 is SGDLS and CDR2 YYNGEE. The CDR3 DNA is TGTGCCAGCAGCAACCTGGGCACTGAAGCTTTCTTT. Translation: CASSNLGTEAFF.

The J gene is TRBJ2-6, the V gene TRBV18; D may correspond to TRBD1 or TRBD2 (6 bases each). The CDR3 spans 15 residues. V lost 5 bases and J lost 4, with 12 bases in between. In germline, CDR1 is KGHSH, CDR2 LQKENI. The CDR3 nucleotides are TGTGCCAGCTCAAGGGGGGACACGGGGGCCAACGTCCTGACTTTC. This gives the protein CASSRGDTGANVLTF. Looking up the rest from reference TRBV18 and TRBJ2-6 gives the full variable domain: NAGVMQNPRHLVRRRGQEARLRCSPMKGHSHVYWYRQLPEEGLKFMVYLQKENIIDESGMPKERFSAEFPKEGPSILRIQQVVRGDSAAYFCASSRGDTGANVLTFGAGSRLTVL.

The rearrangement joins TRBV30 to TRBJ1-2; possible D gene TRBD1, 6 bases. V gave up 1 base and J gave up 3 bases, with 12 bases separating them. Germline values: CDR1 GTSNPN, CDR2 SVGIG (reference sequence). CDR3 length: 14 residues. The CDR3 here is CAWSDRVAYYGYTF. CDR3 coding DNA: TGTGCCTGGAGTGACAGGGTTGCGTACTATGGCTACACCTTC.

This rearrangement joins TRBV18 to TRBJ2-5; D is uncertain. V was shortened by 3 bases and J by 1 base, with 6 bases between the two germline ends. CDR1 and CDR2 (germline): KGHSH, LQKENI. This CDR3 region has 13 residues. This CDR3 is CASSPQAQETQYF. The CDR3 DNA reads as TGTGCCAGCTCACCTCAGGCCCAAGAGACCCAGTACTTC.

The rearrangement joins TRBV5-1 to TRBJ1-4; D is unclear. Germline V gene sequence: CDR1 SGHRS, CDR2 YFSETQ. This CDR3 has 15 amino acids. Deletions cut 0 bases from V and 5 bases from J, with 11 bases between. CDR3 residues: CASSLVASSNEKLFF. In DNA form, the CDR3 reads TGCGCCAGCAGCTTGGTTGCCAGCAGCAATGAAAAACTGTTTTTT. Based on the CDR3 plus reference TRBV5-1 and TRBJ1-4, the full variable domain is KAGVTQTPRYLIKTRGQQVTLSCSPISGHRSVSWYQQTPGQGLQFLFEYFSETQRNKGNFPGRFSGRQFSNSRSEMNVSTLELGDSALYLCASSLVASSNEKLFFGSGTQLSVL.

A single count supports this clone. The rearrangement joins TRBV7-3 to TRBJ2-4, with a tentative D call TRBD1 (7 bases). CDR3 length equals 16 residues. Deletions cut 6 bases from V and 2 bases from J, with 17 bases between. Germline CDR1 reads SGHTA; CDR2 reads FQGTGA. The CDR3 nucleotides are TGTGCCAGCAGTTCAAGCGGAGGGGGCTCCAAAAACATTCAGTACTTC. Translating it yields CASSSSGGGSKNIQYF.

This rearrangement joins TRBV5-8 to TRBJ1-2; no clear D gene. Germline V lookup: CDR1 SGHTS, CDR2 YDEGEE. Between the trimmed V and J ends, which lost 6 bases and 4 bases, there was a span of 13 bases. This CDR3 contains 13 residues. In DNA form, the CDR3 reads TGTGCCAGCATTTTGAGAGGCCCCTATGGCTACACCTTC. Amino acids: CASILRGPYGYTF.

The chain couples TRBV5-6 to TRBJ1-4; 7 nucleotides align to TRBD1. V shed 3 bases and J 0 bases; nucleotides not matched to a gene: 2. Germline loops: CDR1 SGHDT, CDR2 YYEEEE. The CDR3 runs to 15 residues. CDR3 in amino acids: CASSWDSATNEKLFF. CDR3 sequence (DNA): TGTGCCAGCAGCTGGGACAGTGCAACTAATGAAAAACTGTTTTTT. The full variable domain, rest sourced from reference TRBV5-6 and TRBJ1-4, is DAGVTQSPTHLIKTRGQQVTLRCSPKSGHDTVSWYQQALGQGPQFIFQYYEEEERQRGNFPDRFSGHQFPNYSSELNVNALLLGDSALYLCASSWDSATNEKLFFGSGTQLSVL.

The V call is TRBV5-1, the J call TRBJ2-3; 10 bases map to TRBD2. This CDR3 has 18 residues. With V trimmed by 3 bases and J by 4 bases, 14 bases remained unmatched. Per germline, CDR1 SGHRS and CDR2 YFSETQ. In DNA, the CDR3 is TGCGCCAGCAGCTCCCTAAGCGGGGGGGGCAGGGTTTCAGATACGCAGTATTTT. Translated: CASSSLSGGGRVSDTQYF.